Presented here are 22 T cell receptor beta chains from one specimen sequenced in a study of T cell responses to AZD1222 COVID-19 vaccine. TCRdb's copy holds only in-frame clones and misses some; the assay was immunoSEQ multiplex PCR. This sample has under 150,000 clones, with just over 90% found just once. The sample consisted of peripheral blood, taken on day 0 of AZD1222 vaccination. The receptors were gathered from an adult in good health.

This clone occurred once. The V and J genes are TRBV7-9 and TRBJ2-5, with no clear D. Trimming shortened V by 5 bases and J by 5 bases, and 15 bases separated the two germline ends. Germline V gene data show CDR1 as SEHNR and CDR2 as FQNEAQ (reference sequence). The CDR3 length is 14 residues. Here the CDR3 reads CASSPNSVGETQYF. The CDR3 region has the DNA TGTGCCAGCAGCCCGAACAGTGTCGGGGAGACCCAGTACTTC.

The rearrangement links TRBV6-5 to TRBJ2-1; D is uncertain. The CDR3 contains 13 residues. V was shortened by 6 bases and J by 7 bases, with 13 bases between the two germline ends. CDR1 is MNHEY, CDR2 SVGAGI, per germline. DNA of the CDR3: TGTGCCAGCAGCCAGATGGCAGTGAATGAGCAGTTCTTC. The encoded protein is CASSQMAVNEQFF.

This sequence joins TRBV27 and TRBJ1-6; D possibly corresponds to TRBD1 (5 bases). V was clipped by 2 bases and J by 6 bases, with 17 bases between them. The CDR3 has 17 amino acids. The V gene's germline CDR1 is MNHEY and CDR2 SMNVEV (reference sequence). CDR3 in DNA: TGTGCCAGCAGTTTAATGATCGGGGGTAAAGGTAATTCACCCCTCCACTTT. Encoded protein: CASSLMIGGKGNSPLHF.

This clone was counted between two and nine times. DNA for the CDR3: TGTGCCAGCAGCCGCGTGGGAGATACGCAGTATTTT. Protein sequence: CASSRVGDTQYF. This chain joins TRBV7-8 and TRBJ2-3; D ambiguous. V gave up 5 bases and J gave up 5 bases, with 8 bases separating them. The length of the CDR3 is 12 residues. Germline assignment: CDR1 SGHVS and CDR2 FQNEAQ. Full variable domain (rest looked up from reference TRBV7-8 and TRBJ2-3): GAGVSQSPRYKVAKRGQDVALRCDPISGHVSLFWYQQALGQGPEFLTYFQNEAQLDKSGLPSDRFFAERPEGSVSTLKIQRTQQEDSAVYLCASSRVGDTQYFGPGTRLTVL.

The V gene is TRBV5-6, the J gene TRBJ2-4; D is unclear. CDR1 is SGHDT and CDR2 is YYEEEE in the germline V gene. V was cut by 3 bases and J by 0 bases, with 16 bases left in between. This CDR3 has 17 residues. The CDR3 DNA is TGTGCCAGCAGCTATCGCCACCAGCTCCTAGCCAAAAACATTCAGTACTTC. It is translated as CASSYRHQLLAKNIQYF. Full variable domain (rest looked up from reference TRBV5-6 and TRBJ2-4): DAGVTQSPTHLIKTRGQQVTLRCSPKSGHDTVSWYQQALGQGPQFIFQYYEEEERQRGNFPDRFSGHQFPNYSSELNVNALLLGDSALYLCASSYRHQLLAKNIQYFGAGTRLSVL.

This clone was seen once. The chain recombines TRBV7-2 with TRBJ2-7; D is ambiguous. CDR1 and CDR2 from the germline V gene are SGHTA and FQGNSA. V was shortened by 2 bases and J by 2 bases, with 13 bases between the two germline ends. The CDR3 contains 15 residues. The CDR3 region is CASSLSRGDPYEQYF. The CDR3 DNA reads TGTGCCAGCAGCTTAAGCCGAGGAGATCCCTACGAGCAGTACTTC. The complete variable domain, with remaining parts taken from reference TRBV7-2 and TRBJ2-7, reads GAGVSQSPSNKVTEKGKDVELRCDPISGHTALYWYRQSLGQGLEFLIYFQGNSAPDKSGLPSDRFSAERTGGSVSTLTIQRTQQEDSAVYLCASSLSRGDPYEQYFGPGTRLTVT.

J is TRBJ2-1 and V is TRBV30, with 11 bases lining up with TRBD2. With V trimmed by 8 bases and J by 12 bases, 18 bases remained unmatched. Germline V gene sequence: CDR1 GTSNPN, CDR2 SVGIG (reference sequence). The CDR3 has 15 residues. The CDR3 sequence: CARNSASGRTTGQFF. The CDR3 DNA sequence: TGTGCCCGAAATTCAGCTAGCGGGAGGACTACCGGGCAGTTCTTC.

The gene calls are TRBV10-3 and TRBJ1-2; possible D gene TRBD1, 5 bases. V was pared by 5 bases and J by 7 bases, with 17 bases between. The germline V gene encodes CDR1 ENHRY and CDR2 SYGVKD. This CDR3 is built from 14 residues. The CDR3 is CAISNDGREGGYTF. CDR3 nucleotide sequence: TGTGCCATCAGTAACGACGGCAGGGAGGGTGGCTACACCTTC.

The chain combines TRBV11-2 with TRBJ2-5, with D possibly TRBD1 on 5 matching bases. The V gene lost 7 bases and the J gene lost 2 bases, with 11 bases spanning the gap. The germline gives CDR1 SGHAT, CDR2 FQNNGV. This CDR3 spans 13 amino acids. Here the CDR3 reads CASTTDRQETQYF. Written as DNA, the CDR3 is TGTGCCAGCACCACCGACAGACAAGAGACCCAGTACTTC. The whole variable domain, remainder taken from reference TRBV11-2 and TRBJ2-5, is EAGVAQSPRYKIIEKRQSVAFWCNPISGHATLYWYQQILGQGPKLLIQFQNNGVVDDSQLPKDRFSAERLKGVDSTLKIQPAKLEDSAVYLCASTTDRQETQYFGPGTRLLVL.

The chain employs TRBV10-1 and TRBJ2-7; tentatively, D is TRBD1 (6 bases). V shed 2 bases and J shed 1 base, with 9 bases lying between them. The germline V gene encodes CDR1 WNHNN and CDR2 SYGVQD (reference sequence). The CDR3 is made up of 14 amino acids. CDR3 in amino acids: CASSEDRLSYEQYF. The CDR3 nucleotides read TGCGCCAGCAGTGAGGACAGGCTTTCCTACGAGCAGTACTTC.

The CDR3, as DNA: TGTGCCATCAGTGAGTCAGTAGGCACAGATACGCAGTATTTT. As protein: CAISESVGTDTQYF. The rearrangement uses TRBV10-3 and TRBJ2-3, with unresolved D. The germline V and J ends were trimmed by 0 bases and 1 base, with 5 bases remaining between them. Germline lookup yields CDR1 ENHRY and CDR2 SYGVKD. The length of the CDR3 is 14 residues.

Here the CDR3 reads CAISGGGTGANVLTF. The CDR3 coding sequence is TGTGCCATCAGTGGTGGGGGGACTGGGGCCAACGTCCTGACTTTC. The chain uses TRBV10-3 and TRBJ2-6; tentative D call: TRBD2 (6 bases). Trimming removed 4 bases at V and 2 bases at J, with 9 bases between. The CDR3 has 15 residues. The germline gives CDR1 ENHRY, CDR2 SYGVKD.

This rearrangement joins TRBV10-3 to TRBJ2-3; D is unclear. Germline V lookup: CDR1 ENHRY, CDR2 SYGVKD. CDR3 length: 15 residues. V was shortened by 4 bases and J by 0 bases, with 11 bases between the two germline ends. Here the CDR3 DNA reads TGTGCCATCAGTGGTACCGGAGAGAGCACAGATACGCAGTATTTT. Its protein is CAISGTGESTDTQYF.

The chain recombines TRBV5-1 with TRBJ2-3; unclear D gene. Trimming stripped 2 bases from V and 5 bases from J, with 12 bases between. This CDR3 contains 14 residues. CDR1 and CDR2 from the germline V gene are SGHRS and YFSETQ. CDR3 nucleotides: TGCGCCAGCAGCTTATTTTCAGGTGGAGATACGCAGTATTTT. Residues: CASSLFSGGDTQYF.

The chain has TRBV4-3 and TRBJ1-4; no clear D gene. V lost 3 bases to trimming and J lost 7 bases, with 21 bases between them. The CDR3 is made up of 17 amino acids. CDR1 and CDR2 from the germline V gene are LGHNA and YSLEER. CDR3: CASSHSISTSPVEKLFF. The CDR3 coding sequence is TGCGCCAGCAGCCACTCTATTTCCACCAGCCCTGTTGAAAAACTGTTTTTT.

This clone has only one observation. The chain links TRBV7-8 to TRBJ1-5, with D possibly TRBD1 on 6 matching bases. The CDR3 runs to 15 residues. Germline V gives CDR1 SGHVS, CDR2 FQNEAQ. The V end lost 0 bases, the J end lost 7 bases, and 13 bases lay between the germline ends. The CDR3 nucleotides are TGTGCCAGCAGCTTAGCCTCACAGGGCCAGCAGCCCCAGCATTTT. Translated, it gives CASSLASQGQQPQHF.

The V and J genes are TRBV10-3 and TRBJ2-7; a possible D gene is TRBD2 (6 bases). The germline gives CDR1 ENHRY, CDR2 SYGVKD. V gave up 5 bases and J gave up 3 bases, with 11 bases separating them. The CDR3 is 13 amino acids. The CDR3 reads CAISWDSSYEQYF. CDR3 nucleotide sequence: TGTGCCATCAGTTGGGACTCGAGCTACGAGCAGTACTTC.

The chain uses TRBV4-2 and TRBJ2-5; 10 positions agree with TRBD2. The CDR3 length is 17 residues. The germline V gene has CDR1 LGHNA and CDR2 YNFKEQ. Trimming cost V 4 bases and J 5 bases; bases outside gene matches: 13. The CDR3 DNA reads TGTGCCAGCAGCCGAGGGGGCCTAGCGGGAGATCGGGAGACCCAGTACTTC. Translating gives CASSRGGLAGDRETQYF.

This chain uses TRBV10-3 with TRBJ2-7; TRBD2 matches at 10 bases. With 5 bases clipped from V and 5 bases from J, the junction kept 9 bases outside the gene matches. Germline V lookup: CDR1 ENHRY, CDR2 SYGVKD. This CDR3 has 15 residues. The CDR3 here is CAISRSGRLRDEQYF. The CDR3 nucleotides are TGTGCCATCAGTCGTAGCGGGAGGTTACGGGACGAGCAGTACTTC.

The chain carries TRBV6-5 and TRBJ1-4, with D unresolved. Germline V lookup: CDR1 MNHEY, CDR2 SVGAGI. Trimming removed 0 bases from V and 10 bases from J, with 12 bases in between. CDR3 length equals 14 residues. The CDR3 loop is CASSYSLGIGKLFF. The CDR3 DNA sequence: TGTGCCAGCAGTTACTCTTTAGGGATCGGAAAACTGTTTTTT.

This CDR3 reads CASSCPPRGITEAFF. The CDR3 nucleotides read TGTGCCAGCAGTTGCCCCCCCAGGGGGATCACTGAAGCTTTCTTT. The chain couples TRBV6-4 to TRBJ1-1; 7 nucleotides line up with TRBD1. Germline-derived CDR1 and CDR2 are MRHNA and SNTAGT. The CDR3 has 15 residues. J was trimmed by 4 bases and V by 5 bases; bases with no gene match: 10.

The chain uses TRBV6-1 and TRBJ2-2; 16 bases map to TRBD2. CDR3 length equals 20 residues. J was trimmed by 2 bases and V by 0 bases; bases with no gene match: 6. Germline-derived CDR1 and CDR2 are MNHNS and SASEGT. The CDR3 here is CASSEAPGLAGGGNTGELFF. CDR3 nucleotides: TGTGCCAGCAGTGAAGCACCGGGACTAGCGGGAGGGGGCAACACCGGGGAGCTGTTTTTT.